This paragraph covers one T cell receptor (beta chain) sequence. The antigen is undetermined. Trimming left V 2 bases short and J 5 bases short, with 12 bases between. This CDR3 contains 14 residues. Germline V lookup: CDR1 PRHDT, CDR2 FYEKMQ (reference sequence). This sample stems from a study of brain T cells in children with intractable seizures. The assay was immunoSEQ multiplex PCR, and TCRdb's table has in-frame clones only and misses some. The repertoire has around 100,000 clones, 94% of them found once; the top ten carry about 4%. General study results and limits: Patients' HCMV serostatus was unknown; virus specificity rests on CDR3 similarity alone.

Only cases whose brain tissue showed the highest T cell transcript signatures were sequenced. Specimen: peripheral blood, collected at surgery. The sequence derives from a boy in the first two years of life with hemimegalencephaly and intractable seizures. The chain has TRBV13 and TRBJ1-1; TRBD1 might be the D (5 bases). CDR3 region: CASSLLGARTEAFF. As DNA, the CDR3 is TGTGCCAGCAGCTTACTAGGGGCGCGAACTGAAGCTTTCTTT. Drawing the rest from reference TRBV13 and TRBJ1-1, the complete variable domain is AAGVIQSPRHLIKEKRETATLKCYPIPRHDTVYWYQQGPGQDPQFLISFYEKMQSDKGSIPDRFSAQQFSDYHSELNMSSLELGDSALYFCASSLLGARTEAFFGQGTRLTVV.